This note documents a single T cell receptor beta chain sequence. Clones were sequenced by immunoSEQ multiplex PCR, and TCRdb holds only the in-frame ones, with some missing. The sample records about 120,000 clones, about 80% being singletons. This CDR3 contains 15 residues. Germline values: CDR1 LNHDA, CDR2 SQIVND (reference sequence). Trimming took 4 bases from V and 1 from J; bases not matched to a gene: 3. The data stem from a study of blood T cell repertoires in COVID-19. The sequenced material came from peripheral blood. The J gene is TRBJ1-1, the V gene TRBV19; TRBD1 aligns across 10 bases. This receptor was obtained from a woman aged 50 to 65 with acute or convalescent COVID-19. The CDR3 reads CASSKDRGANTEAFF. In DNA, the CDR3 is TGTGCCAGTAGTAAGGACAGGGGGGCGAACACTGAAGCTTTCTTT.